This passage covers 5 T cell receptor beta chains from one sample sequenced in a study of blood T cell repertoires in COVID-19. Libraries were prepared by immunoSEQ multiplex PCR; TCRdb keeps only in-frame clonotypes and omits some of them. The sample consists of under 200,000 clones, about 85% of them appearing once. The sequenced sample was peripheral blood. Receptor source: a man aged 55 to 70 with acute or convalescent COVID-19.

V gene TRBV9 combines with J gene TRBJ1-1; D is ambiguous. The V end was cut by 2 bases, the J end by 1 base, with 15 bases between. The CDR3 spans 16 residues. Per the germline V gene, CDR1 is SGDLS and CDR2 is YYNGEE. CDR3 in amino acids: CASSVLYRQGNTEAFF. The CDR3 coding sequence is TGTGCCAGCAGCGTGCTATACCGACAAGGGAACACTGAAGCTTTCTTT. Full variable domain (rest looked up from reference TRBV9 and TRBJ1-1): DSGVTQTPKHLITATGQRVTLRCSPRSGDLSVYWYQQSLDQGLQFLIQYYNGEERAKGNILERFSAQQFPDLHSELNLSSLELGDSALYFCASSVLYRQGNTEAFFGQGTRLTVV.

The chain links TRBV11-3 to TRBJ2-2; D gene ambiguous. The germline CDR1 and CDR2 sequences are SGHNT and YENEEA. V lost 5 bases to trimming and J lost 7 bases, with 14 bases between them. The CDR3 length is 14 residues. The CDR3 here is CASSKGVSGGELFF. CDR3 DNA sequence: TGTGCCAGCAGCAAAGGCGTATCGGGCGGGGAGCTGTTTTTT.

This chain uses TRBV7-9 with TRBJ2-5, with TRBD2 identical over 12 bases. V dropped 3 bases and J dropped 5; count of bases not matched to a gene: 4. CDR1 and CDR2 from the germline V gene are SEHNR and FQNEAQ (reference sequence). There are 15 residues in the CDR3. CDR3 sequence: CASSFRLAGEETQYF. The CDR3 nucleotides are TGTGCCAGCAGCTTTCGACTAGCGGGAGAGGAGACCCAGTACTTC.

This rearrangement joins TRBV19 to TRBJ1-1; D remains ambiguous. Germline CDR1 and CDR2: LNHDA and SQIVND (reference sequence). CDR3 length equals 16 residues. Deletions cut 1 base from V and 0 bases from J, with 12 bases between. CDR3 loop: CASSIVRQPMNTEAFF. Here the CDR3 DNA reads TGTGCCAGTAGTATAGTCCGCCAACCTATGAACACTGAAGCTTTCTTT.

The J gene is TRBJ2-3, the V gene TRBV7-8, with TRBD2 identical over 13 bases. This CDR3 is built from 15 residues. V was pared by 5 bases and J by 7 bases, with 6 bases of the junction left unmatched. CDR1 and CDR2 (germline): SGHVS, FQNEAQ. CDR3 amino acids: CASSPRLAGGNTQYF. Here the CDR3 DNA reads TGTGCCAGCAGCCCCCGACTAGCGGGGGGTAATACGCAGTATTTT.